This entry describes one TCR beta chain. This clone was detected only once. The specificity of this receptor is unknown. Base qualities are not at hand, and no much larger clone is one base apart. The data stem from a study of T cell changes during pregnancy in multiple sclerosis (dated by TCRdb to the late 2010s). As for the study more broadly: The study looked at changes in the T cell repertoire across pregnancy in women with multiple sclerosis.

Library creation used the immunoSEQ multiplex PCR assay. In its TCRdb copy, this immuneACCESS table keeps in-frame sequences only and misses some clones. Where compared with another copy, unresolved V genes explain less than half of these, and the others have no known cause. Within this sample are about 80,000 clones, with approximately 94% of them counted one time only. Clones ranked in the top ten supply around 0.21% of the sample. Clipping removes 5 bases from V and 7 bases from J, with 11 as the unmatched junction base count. From the germline V gene, CDR1 is SGHRS and CDR2 is YFSETQ. Including cysteine and phenylalanine, the CDR3 has 14 amino acids. The kept DNA is CDR3 alone, 42 bases in frame from the first base.

The clonotype was recovered from a female donor with multiple sclerosis, enrolled in a pregnancy study. The V and J segments used are TRBV5-1 and TRBJ1-2, with 7 bases in between that match TRBD1. The sequencing here drew on CD4+ T cells from peripheral blood mononuclear cells, taken before pregnancy. DNA sequence: TGCGCCAGCAGTCGCATTGAAGGGGGCTTTGGCTACACCTTC. Translated, it reads CASSRIEGGFGYTF.